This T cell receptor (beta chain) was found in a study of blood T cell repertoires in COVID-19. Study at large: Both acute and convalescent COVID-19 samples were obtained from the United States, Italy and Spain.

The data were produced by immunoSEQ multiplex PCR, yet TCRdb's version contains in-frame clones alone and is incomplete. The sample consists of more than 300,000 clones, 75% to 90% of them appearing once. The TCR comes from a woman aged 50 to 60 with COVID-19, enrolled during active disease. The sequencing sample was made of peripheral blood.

The CDR3 spells CASSPVYRGRGEQFF. In DNA form, the CDR3 reads TGTGCCAGCAGCCCAGTTTACAGGGGGCGGGGTGAGCAGTTCTTC. The chain recombines TRBV14 with TRBJ2-1; 9 nucleotides align to TRBD1. Looked up from germline, CDR1 is SGHDN and CDR2 is FVKESK. This CDR3 has 15 amino acids. With 4 bases clipped from V and 9 bases from J, the junction kept 10 bases outside the gene matches.